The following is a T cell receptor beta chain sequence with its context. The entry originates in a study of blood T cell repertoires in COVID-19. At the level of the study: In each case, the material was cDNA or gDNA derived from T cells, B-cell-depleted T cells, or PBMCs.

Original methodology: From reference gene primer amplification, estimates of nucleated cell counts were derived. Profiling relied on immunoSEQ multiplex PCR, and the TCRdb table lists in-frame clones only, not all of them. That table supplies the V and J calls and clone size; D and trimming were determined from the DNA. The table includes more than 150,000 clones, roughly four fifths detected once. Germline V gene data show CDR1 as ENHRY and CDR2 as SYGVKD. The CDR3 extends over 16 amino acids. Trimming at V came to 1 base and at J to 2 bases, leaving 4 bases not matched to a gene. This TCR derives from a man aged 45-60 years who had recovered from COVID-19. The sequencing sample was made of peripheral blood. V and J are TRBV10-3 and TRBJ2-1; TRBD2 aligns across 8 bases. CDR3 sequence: CAISEYSGSAYNEQFF. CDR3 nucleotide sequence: TGTGCCATCAGTGAGTACAGCGGGAGTGCCTACAATGAGCAGTTCTTC.